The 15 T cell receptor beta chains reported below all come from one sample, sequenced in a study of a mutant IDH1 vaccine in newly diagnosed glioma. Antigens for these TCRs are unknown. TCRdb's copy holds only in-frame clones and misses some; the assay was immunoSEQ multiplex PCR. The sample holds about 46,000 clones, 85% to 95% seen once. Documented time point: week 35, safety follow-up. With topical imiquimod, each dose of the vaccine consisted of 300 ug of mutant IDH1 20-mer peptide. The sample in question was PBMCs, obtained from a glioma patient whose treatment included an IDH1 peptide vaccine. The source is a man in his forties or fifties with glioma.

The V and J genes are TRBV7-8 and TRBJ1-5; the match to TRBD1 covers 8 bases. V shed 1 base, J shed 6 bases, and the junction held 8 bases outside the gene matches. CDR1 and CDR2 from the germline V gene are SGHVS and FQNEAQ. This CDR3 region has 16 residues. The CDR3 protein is CASSLGQGQVLQPQHF. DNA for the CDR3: TGTGCCAGCAGCTTAGGTCAGGGACAGGTTCTTCAGCCCCAGCATTTT.

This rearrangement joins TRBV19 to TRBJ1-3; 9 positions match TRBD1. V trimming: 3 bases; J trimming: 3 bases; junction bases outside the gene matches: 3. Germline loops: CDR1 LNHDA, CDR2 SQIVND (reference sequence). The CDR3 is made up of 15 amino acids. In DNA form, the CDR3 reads TGTGCCAGTAGTATGGACAGGGGTCATGGAAACACCATATATTTT. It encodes CASSMDRGHGNTIYF.

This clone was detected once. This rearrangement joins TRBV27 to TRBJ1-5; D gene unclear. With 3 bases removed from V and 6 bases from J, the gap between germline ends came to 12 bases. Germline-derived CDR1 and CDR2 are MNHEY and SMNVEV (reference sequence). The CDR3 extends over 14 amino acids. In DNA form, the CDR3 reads TGTGCCAGCAGTTTCAGAGCAGTGGGTCAGCCCCAGCATTTT. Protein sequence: CASSFRAVGQPQHF.

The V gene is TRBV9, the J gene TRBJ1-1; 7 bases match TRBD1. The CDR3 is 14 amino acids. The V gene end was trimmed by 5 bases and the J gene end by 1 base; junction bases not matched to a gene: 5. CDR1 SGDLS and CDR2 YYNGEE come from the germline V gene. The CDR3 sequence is CASSWGQTNTEAFF. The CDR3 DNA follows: TGTGCCAGCAGTTGGGGACAGACGAACACTGAAGCTTTCTTT.

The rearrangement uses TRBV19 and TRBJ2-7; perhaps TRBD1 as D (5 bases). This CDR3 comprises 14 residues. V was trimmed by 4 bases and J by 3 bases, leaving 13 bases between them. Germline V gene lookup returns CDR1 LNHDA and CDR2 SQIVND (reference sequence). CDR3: CASSTRGFGYEQYF. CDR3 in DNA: TGTGCCAGTAGTACAAGGGGTTTTGGCTACGAGCAGTACTTC.

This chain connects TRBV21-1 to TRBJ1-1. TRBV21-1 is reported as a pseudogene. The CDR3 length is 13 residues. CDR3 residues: CASTLASNTEAFF. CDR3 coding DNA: TGTGCCAGCACCTTAGCTTCGAACACTGAAGCTTTCTTT.

The DNA of the CDR3 is TGTGCCAGTAGTATTCTAGGACGGGACCCAAAGGGAAACTATGGCTACACCTTC. Translating gives CASSILGRDPKGNYGYTF. This sequence joins TRBV19 and TRBJ1-2; maybe TRBD1 (5 bases). In germline, CDR1 is LNHDA, CDR2 SQIVND (reference sequence). V was cut by 3 bases and J by 2 bases, with 22 bases left in between. The CDR3 is made up of 18 amino acids.

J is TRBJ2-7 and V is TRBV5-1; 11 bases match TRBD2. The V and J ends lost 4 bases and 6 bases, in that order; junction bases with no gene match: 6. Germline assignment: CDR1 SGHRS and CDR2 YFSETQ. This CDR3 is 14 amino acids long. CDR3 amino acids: CASSPLAGASEQYF. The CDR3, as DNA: TGCGCCAGCAGCCCACTAGCGGGAGCAAGCGAGCAGTACTTC.

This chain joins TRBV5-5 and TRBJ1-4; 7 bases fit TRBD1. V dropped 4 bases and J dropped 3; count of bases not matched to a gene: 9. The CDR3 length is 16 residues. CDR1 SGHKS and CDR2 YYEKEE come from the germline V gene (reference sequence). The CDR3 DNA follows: TGTGCCAGCAGCCAGGGTGTGGGGACAGCTAATGAAAAACTGTTTTTT. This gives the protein CASSQGVGTANEKLFF.

CDR3 region: CASEGRVGEAFF. DNA for the CDR3: TGTGCCAGTGAAGGACGTGTGGGTGAAGCTTTCTTT. The rearrangement joins TRBV19 to TRBJ1-1, with unresolved D. This CDR3 region has 12 residues. Trimming cost V 8 bases and J 7 bases, with 14 bases left between them. Germline CDR1 LNHDA, CDR2 SQIVND (reference sequence). The variable domain in full, with the rest retrieved from reference TRBV19 and TRBJ1-1, is DGGITQSPKYLFRKEGQNVTLSCEQNLNHDAMYWYRQDPGQGLRLIYYSQIVNDFQKGDIAEGYSVSREKKESFPLTVTSAQKNPTAFYLCASEGRVGEAFFGQGTRLTVV.

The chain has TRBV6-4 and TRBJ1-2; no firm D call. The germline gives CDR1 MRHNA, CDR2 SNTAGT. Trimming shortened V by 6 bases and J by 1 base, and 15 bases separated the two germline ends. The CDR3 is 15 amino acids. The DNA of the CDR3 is TGTGCCAGCAGCCCCAGGCGGGATGGTAACTATGGCTACACCTTC. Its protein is CASSPRRDGNYGYTF.

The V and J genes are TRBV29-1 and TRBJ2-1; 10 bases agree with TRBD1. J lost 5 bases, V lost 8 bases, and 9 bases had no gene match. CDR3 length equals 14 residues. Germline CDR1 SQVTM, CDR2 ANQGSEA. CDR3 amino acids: CSIWRGTGDNEQFF. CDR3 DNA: TGCAGCATCTGGAGGGGGACAGGGGACAATGAGCAGTTCTTC.

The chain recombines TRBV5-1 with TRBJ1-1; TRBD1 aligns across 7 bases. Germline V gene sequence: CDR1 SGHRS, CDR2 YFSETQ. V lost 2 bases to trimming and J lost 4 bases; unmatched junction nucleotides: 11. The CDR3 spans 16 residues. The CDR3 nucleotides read TGCGCCAGCAGCTTCGGAACCAGGGGGATTAGCACTGAAGCTTTCTTT. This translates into CASSFGTRGISTEAFF.

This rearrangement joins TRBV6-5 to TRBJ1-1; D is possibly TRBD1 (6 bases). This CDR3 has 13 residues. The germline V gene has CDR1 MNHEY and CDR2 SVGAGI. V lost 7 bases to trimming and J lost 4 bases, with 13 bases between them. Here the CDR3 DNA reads TGTGCCAGCAACCCGGGGGCGGGCACTGAAGCTTTCTTT. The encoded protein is CASNPGAGTEAFF.

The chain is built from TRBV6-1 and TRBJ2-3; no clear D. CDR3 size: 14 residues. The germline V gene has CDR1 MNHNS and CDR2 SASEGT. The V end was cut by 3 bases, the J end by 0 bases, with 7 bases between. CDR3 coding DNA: TGTGCCAGCAGTGACAGGTGGAGCACAGATACGCAGTATTTT. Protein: CASSDRWSTDTQYF.